This TCR beta chain appears in the sequencing data of a study of blood T cells in healthy people across ages. The CDR3 runs to 15 residues. The ends lost 5 bases at V and 12 bases at J; junction bases unmatched: 16. The germline V gene has CDR1 DFQATT and CDR2 SNEGSKA (reference sequence). A J-beta primer mix and a sample-barcoded 5' primer were used in a second PCR of about 7 to 12 cycles. TCRdb called the 5' RACE reads again in MiXCR, with one record for every CDR3 protein. The data show 920,000 or so distinct CDR3 sequences, over 35% seen once. Each sample yielded at least 6 micrograms of PBMC total RNA.

This rearrangement joins TRBV20-1 to TRBJ2-1; 10 bases are shared with TRBD1. The source material was blood. The TCR was taken from an older woman in good health. The CDR3 DNA sequence: TGCAGTGCTCCCACAAGCCGGGACAGGGGCTCAGGGCAGTTCTTC. Translated: CSAPTSRDRGSGQFF.